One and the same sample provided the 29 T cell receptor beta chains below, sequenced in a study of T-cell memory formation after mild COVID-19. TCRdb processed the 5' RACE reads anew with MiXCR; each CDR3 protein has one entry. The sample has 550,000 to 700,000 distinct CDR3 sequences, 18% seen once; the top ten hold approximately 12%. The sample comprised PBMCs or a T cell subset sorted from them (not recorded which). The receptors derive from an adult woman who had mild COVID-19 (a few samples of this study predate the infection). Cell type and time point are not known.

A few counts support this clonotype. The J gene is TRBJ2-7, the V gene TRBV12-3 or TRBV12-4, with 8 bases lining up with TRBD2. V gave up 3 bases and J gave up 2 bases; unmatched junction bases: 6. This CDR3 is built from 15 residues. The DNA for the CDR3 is TGTGCCAGCAGTTTCGGCGGGAGGCCCCCCTACGAGCAGTACTTC. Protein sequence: CASSFGGRPPYEQYF.

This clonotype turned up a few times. Written as DNA, the CDR3 is TGTGCCAGTAGTATTCTAGGTTACAATGAGCAGTTCTTC. Encoded protein: CASSILGYNEQFF. This chain connects TRBV19 to TRBJ2-1; the D is unclear. V gave up 3 bases and J gave up 4 bases, with 7 bases separating them. The CDR3 is made up of 13 amino acids. Germline V gives CDR1 LNHDA, CDR2 SQIVND (reference sequence). Drawing the rest from reference TRBV19 and TRBJ2-1, the complete variable domain is DGGITQSPKYLFRKEGQNVTLSCEQNLNHDAMYWYRQDPGQGLRLIYYSQIVNDFQKGDIAEGYSVSREKKESFPLTVTSAQKNPTAFYLCASSILGYNEQFFGPGTRLTVL.

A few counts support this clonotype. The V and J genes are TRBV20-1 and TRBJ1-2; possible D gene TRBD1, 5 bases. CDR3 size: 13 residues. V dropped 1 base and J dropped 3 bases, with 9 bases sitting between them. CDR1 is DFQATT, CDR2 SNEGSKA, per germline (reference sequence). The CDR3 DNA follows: TGCAGTGCTAGAGTACAGGCAGACTATGGCTACACCTTC. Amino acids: CSARVQADYGYTF.

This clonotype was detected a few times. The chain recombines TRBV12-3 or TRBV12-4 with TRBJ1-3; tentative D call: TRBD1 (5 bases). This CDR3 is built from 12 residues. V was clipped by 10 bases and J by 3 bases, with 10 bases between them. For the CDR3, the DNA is TGTGCCACCGGGGGGGGTGGAAACACCATATATTTT. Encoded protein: CATGGGGNTIYF.

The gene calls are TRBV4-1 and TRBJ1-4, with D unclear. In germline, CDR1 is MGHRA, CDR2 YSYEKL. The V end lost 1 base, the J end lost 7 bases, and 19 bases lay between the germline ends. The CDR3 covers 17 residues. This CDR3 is CASSQGVTVSPAEKLFF. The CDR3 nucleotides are TGCGCCAGCAGCCAAGGTGTAACAGTATCACCCGCTGAAAAACTGTTTTTT.

The CDR3 nucleotides are TGCAGTGCAAGGTTGGGGGGTAGTAAAGAGACCCAGTACTTC. This gives the protein CSARLGGSKETQYF. The chain joins TRBV20-1 to TRBJ2-5, with a tentative D call TRBD2 (6 bases). Trimming removed 6 bases at V and 3 bases at J, with 17 bases between. This CDR3 region has 14 residues. Germline values: CDR1 DFQATT, CDR2 SNEGSKA (reference sequence).

Here the CDR3 DNA reads TGCGCCAGCAGCCTGAACTACCGGGACAGGGGGCATTTTGGGACTGAAGCTTTCTTT. The encoded protein is CASSLNYRDRGHFGTEAFF. The chain combines TRBV4-1 with TRBJ1-1; 12 bases agree with TRBD1. Germline-derived CDR1 and CDR2 are MGHRA and YSYEKL. The CDR3 runs 19 residues. V shed 4 bases, J shed 5 bases, and the junction held 17 bases outside the gene matches.

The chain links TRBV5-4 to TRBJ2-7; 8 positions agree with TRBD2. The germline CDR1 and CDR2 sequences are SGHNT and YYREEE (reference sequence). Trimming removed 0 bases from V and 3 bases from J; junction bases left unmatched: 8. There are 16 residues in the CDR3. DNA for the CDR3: TGTGCCAGCAGCTTGGAGGGGCGGGAGGCCTACTACGAGCAGTACTTC. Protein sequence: CASSLEGREAYYEQYF.

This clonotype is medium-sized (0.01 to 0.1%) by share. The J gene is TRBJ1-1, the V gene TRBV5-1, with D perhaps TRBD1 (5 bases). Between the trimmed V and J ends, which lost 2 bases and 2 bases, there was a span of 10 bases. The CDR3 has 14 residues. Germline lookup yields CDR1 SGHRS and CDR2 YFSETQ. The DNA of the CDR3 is TGCGCCAGCAGCTTTTGGGGGACTAACACTGAAGCTTTCTTT. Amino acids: CASSFWGTNTEAFF.

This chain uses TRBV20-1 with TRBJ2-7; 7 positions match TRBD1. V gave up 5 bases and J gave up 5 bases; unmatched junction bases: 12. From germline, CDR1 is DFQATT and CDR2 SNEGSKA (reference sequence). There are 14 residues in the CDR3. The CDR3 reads CSAPPDRTDHEQYF. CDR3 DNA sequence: TGCAGTGCTCCCCCGGACAGGACAGACCACGAGCAGTACTTC.

CDR3 protein: CASSLDPWNTEAFF. CDR3 nucleotides: TGTGCCAGCAGCTTAGACCCCTGGAACACTGAAGCTTTCTTT. This chain uses TRBV7-2 with TRBJ1-1; no clear D gene. In germline, CDR1 is SGHTA, CDR2 FQGNSA. The V gene lost 1 base and the J gene lost 1 base, with 7 bases spanning the gap. The CDR3 has 14 amino acids.

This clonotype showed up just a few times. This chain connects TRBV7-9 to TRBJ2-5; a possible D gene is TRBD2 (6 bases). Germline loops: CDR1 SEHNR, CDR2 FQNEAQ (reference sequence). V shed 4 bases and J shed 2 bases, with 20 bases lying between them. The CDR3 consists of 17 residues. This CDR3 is CASSSLGRPGAQETQYF. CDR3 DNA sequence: TGTGCCAGCAGCTCCCTAGGAAGACCGGGAGCGCAAGAGACCCAGTACTTC.

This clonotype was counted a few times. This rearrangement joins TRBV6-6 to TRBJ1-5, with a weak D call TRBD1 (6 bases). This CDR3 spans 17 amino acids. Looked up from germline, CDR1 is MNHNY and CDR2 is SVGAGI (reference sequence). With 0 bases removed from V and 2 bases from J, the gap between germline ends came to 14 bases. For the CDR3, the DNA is TGTGCCAGCAGTTACTCGGGGGGGCAGGGCGGCAATCAGCCCCAGCATTTT. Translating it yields CASSYSGGQGGNQPQHF.

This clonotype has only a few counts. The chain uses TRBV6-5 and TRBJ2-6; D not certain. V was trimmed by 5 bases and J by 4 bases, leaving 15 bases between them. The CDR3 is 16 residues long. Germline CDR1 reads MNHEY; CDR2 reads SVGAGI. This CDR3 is CASSPGSPPGANVLTF. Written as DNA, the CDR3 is TGTGCCAGCAGTCCCGGCAGCCCGCCGGGGGCCAACGTCCTGACTTTC.

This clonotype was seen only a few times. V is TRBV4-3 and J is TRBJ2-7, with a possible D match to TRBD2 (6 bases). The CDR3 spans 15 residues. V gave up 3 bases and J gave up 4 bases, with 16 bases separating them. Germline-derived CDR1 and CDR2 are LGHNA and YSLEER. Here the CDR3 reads CASSHASGVEYEQYF. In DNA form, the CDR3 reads TGCGCCAGCAGCCATGCCTCGGGGGTAGAGTACGAGCAGTACTTC.

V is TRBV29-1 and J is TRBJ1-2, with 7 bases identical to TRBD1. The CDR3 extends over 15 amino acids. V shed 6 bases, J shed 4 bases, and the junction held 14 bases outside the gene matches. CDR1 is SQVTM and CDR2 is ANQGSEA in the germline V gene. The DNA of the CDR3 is TGCAGCGTGCTGCGGACAGGAGGCCTAGGCTATGGCTACACCTTC. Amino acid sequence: CSVLRTGGLGYGYTF.

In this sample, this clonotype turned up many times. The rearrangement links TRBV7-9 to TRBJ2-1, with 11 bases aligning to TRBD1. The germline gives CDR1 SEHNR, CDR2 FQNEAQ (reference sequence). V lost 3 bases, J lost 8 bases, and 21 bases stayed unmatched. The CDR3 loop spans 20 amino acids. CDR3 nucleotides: TGTGCCAGCAGCTTCCCAATATCGCCAGGACAGGGGGCTACTCTTGATGAGCAGTTCTTC. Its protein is CASSFPISPGQGATLDEQFF. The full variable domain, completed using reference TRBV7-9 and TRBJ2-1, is DTGVSQNPRHKITKRGQNVTFRCDPISEHNRLYWYRQTLGQGPEFLTYFQNEAQLEKSRLLSDRFSAERPKGSFSTLEIQRTEQGDSAMYLCASSFPISPGQGATLDEQFFGPGTRLTVL.

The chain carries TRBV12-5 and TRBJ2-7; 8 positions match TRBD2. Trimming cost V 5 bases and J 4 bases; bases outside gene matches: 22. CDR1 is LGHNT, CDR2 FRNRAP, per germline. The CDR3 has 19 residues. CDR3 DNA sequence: TGTGCTAGTGGTCTCTCATTCCTAGCGGGCGAGAATTGGGTGTACGAGCAGTACTTC. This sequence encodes CASGLSFLAGENWVYEQYF. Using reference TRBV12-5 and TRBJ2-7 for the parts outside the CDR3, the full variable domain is DARVTQTPRHKVTEMGQEVTMRCQPILGHNTVFWYRQTMMQGLELLAYFRNRAPLDDSGMPKDRFSAEMPDATLATLKIQPSEPRDSAVYFCASGLSFLAGENWVYEQYFGPGTRLTVT.

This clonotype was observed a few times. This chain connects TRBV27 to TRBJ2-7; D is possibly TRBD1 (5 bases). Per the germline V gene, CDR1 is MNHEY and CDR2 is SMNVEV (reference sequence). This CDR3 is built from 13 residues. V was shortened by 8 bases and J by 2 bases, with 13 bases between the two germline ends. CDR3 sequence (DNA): TGTGCCAGCGGATCGTACAGGACCTACGAGCAGTACTTC. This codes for CASGSYRTYEQYF.

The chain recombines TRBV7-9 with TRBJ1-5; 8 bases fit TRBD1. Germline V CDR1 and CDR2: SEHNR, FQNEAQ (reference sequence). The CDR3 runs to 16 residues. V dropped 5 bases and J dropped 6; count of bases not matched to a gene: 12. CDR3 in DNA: TGTGCCAGCAGCAACTTCGGACAGGGAAAGGGTCAGCCCCAGCATTTT. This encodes CASSNFGQGKGQPQHF.

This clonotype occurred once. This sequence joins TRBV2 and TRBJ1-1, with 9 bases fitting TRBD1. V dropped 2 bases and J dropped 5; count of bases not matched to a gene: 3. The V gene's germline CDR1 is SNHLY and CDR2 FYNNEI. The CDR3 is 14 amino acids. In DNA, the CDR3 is TGTGCCAGCAGTGAATACAGGGGGCGTACTGAAGCTTTCTTT. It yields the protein CASSEYRGRTEAFF. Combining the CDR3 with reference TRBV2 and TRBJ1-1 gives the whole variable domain EPEVTQTPSHQVTQMGQEVILRCVPISNHLYFYWYRQILGQKVEFLVSFYNNEISEKSEIFDDQFSVERPDGSNFTLKIRSTKLEDSAMYFCASSEYRGRTEAFFGQGTRLTVV.

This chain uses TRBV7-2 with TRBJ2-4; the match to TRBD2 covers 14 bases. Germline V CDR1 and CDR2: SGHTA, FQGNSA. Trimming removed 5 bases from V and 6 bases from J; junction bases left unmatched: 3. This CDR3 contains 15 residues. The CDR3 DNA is TGTGCCAGCAGCGTCGGACTAGCGGGGGGAAACATTCAGTACTTC. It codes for CASSVGLAGGNIQYF.

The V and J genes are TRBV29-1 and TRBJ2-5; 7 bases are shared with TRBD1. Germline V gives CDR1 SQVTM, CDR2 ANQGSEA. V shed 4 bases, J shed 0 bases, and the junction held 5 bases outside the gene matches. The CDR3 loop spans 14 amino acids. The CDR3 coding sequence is TGCAGCGTTGCCGGGACAGAGTACCAAGAGACCCAGTACTTC. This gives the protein CSVAGTEYQETQYF. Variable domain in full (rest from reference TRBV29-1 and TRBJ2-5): SAVISQKPSRDICQRGTSLTIQCQVDSQVTMMFWYRQQPGQSLTLIATANQGSEATYESGFVIDKFPISRPNLTFSTLTVSNMSPEDSSIYLCSVAGTEYQETQYFGPGTRLLVL.

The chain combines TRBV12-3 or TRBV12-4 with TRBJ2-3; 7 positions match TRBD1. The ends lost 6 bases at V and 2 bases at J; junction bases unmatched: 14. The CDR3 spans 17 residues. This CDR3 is CASSPREGDRVTDTQYF. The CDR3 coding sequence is TGTGCCAGCAGCCCTCGCGAGGGAGACAGGGTCACAGATACGCAGTATTTT.

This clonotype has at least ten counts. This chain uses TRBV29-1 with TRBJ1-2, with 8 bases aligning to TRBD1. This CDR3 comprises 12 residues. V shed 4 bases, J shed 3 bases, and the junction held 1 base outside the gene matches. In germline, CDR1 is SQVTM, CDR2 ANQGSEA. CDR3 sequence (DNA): TGCAGCGTTGTACAGGGGGACTATGGCTACACCTTC. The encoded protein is CSVVQGDYGYTF.

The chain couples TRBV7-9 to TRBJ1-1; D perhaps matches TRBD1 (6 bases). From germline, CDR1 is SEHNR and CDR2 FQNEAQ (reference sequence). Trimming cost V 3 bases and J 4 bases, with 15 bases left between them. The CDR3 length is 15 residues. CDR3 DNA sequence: TGTGCCAGCAGCTTTCCGGGGGCGGAAGGCACTGAAGCTTTCTTT. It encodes CASSFPGAEGTEAFF.

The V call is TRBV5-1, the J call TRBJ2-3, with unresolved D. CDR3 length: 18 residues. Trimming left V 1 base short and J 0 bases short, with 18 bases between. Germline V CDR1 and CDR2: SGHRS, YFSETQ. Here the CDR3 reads CASSLRSAFRRSTDTQYF. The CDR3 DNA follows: TGCGCCAGCAGCTTGAGGTCAGCGTTTCGAAGGAGCACAGATACGCAGTATTTT.

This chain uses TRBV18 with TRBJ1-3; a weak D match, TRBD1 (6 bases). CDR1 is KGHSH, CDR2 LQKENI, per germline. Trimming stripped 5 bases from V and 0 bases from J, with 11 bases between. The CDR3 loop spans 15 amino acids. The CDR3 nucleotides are TGTGCCAGCTCAAGCCGACAGGCCTCTGGAAACACCATATATTTT. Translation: CASSSRQASGNTIYF.

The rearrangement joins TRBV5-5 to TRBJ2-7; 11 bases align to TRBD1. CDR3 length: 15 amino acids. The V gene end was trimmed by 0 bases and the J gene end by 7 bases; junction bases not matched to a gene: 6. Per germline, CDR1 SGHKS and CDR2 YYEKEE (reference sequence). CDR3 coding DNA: TGTGCCAGCAGCTTGGTTGGACAGGGGGCGCAAGAGCAGTACTTC. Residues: CASSLVGQGAQEQYF.